The present TCR beta chain was sequenced within a study of shared clonotypes between healthy human individuals. The CDR3 has 16 amino acids. Trimming removed 2 bases from V and 3 bases from J; junction bases left unmatched: 6. Germline CDR1 is SGHDN and CDR2 is FVKESK. General study points: The four-donor shared clonotypes exceeded non-shared clonotypes in generation probability, with non-shared ones scoring lower.

As originally analysed: ImmunoSEQ supplied junction-only sequences lacking quality scores, so filtering was different. Assay used: immunoSEQ multiplex PCR; TCRdb lists only in-frame clones, some missing. That table supplies the V and J calls and clone size; D and trimming were determined from the DNA. Among about 580,000 clones, nearly 98% were seen once, and the ten largest hold 0.3% to 0.35%. As regards this clone: Its antigen remains unidentified.

CD45RO negativity and positive selection for CCR7 defined naive CD8 cells, a population that excluded terminally differentiated effector memory CD45RA+ cells. This chain links TRBV14 with TRBJ1-1, with 10 positions matching TRBD1. The TCR sequence derives from a man aged 30-40 years in good health. The sequenced sample was naive CD8+ T cells sorted from blood. CDR3 amino acids: CASSQYGGTGDTEAFF. CDR3 coding DNA: TGTGCCAGCAGCCAATACGGAGGGACAGGGGACACTGAAGCTTTCTTT.